A single sample gave rise to the 15 T cell receptor beta chains below, sequenced in a study of a mutant IDH1 vaccine in newly diagnosed glioma. Their antigen targets remain unknown. Time point of the sample: week 47, end of study. Vaccinated patients received 300 ug of mutant IDH1 20-mer peptide per dose, with topical imiquimod. TCRdb's table, derived via immunoSEQ multiplex PCR, lists solely in-frame clones and lacks some. The sample holds roughly 34,000 clones, about 93% seen once. The sample here was PBMCs, taken from a glioma patient whose treatment included an IDH1 peptide vaccine. The receptors come from a woman aged 40 to 50 with glioma.

The chain couples TRBV5-1 to TRBJ1-1, with TRBD1 matching over 7 bases. The CDR3 has 15 residues. Trimming at V came to 3 bases and at J to 6 bases, leaving 11 bases not matched to a gene. Germline V gene data show CDR1 as SGHRS and CDR2 as YFSETQ. This CDR3 is CASSSSLRGQAEAFF. The CDR3 nucleotides read TGCGCCAGCAGCTCCTCATTGAGGGGGCAAGCTGAAGCTTTCTTT.

The chain employs TRBV5-1 and TRBJ1-1; TRBD1 might be the D (6 bases). Germline V gives CDR1 SGHRS, CDR2 YFSETQ. The CDR3 spans 14 residues. With 4 bases removed from V and 0 bases from J, the gap between germline ends came to 10 bases. This CDR3 reads CASSQGQLNTEAFF. The CDR3 coding sequence is TGCGCCAGCAGCCAAGGACAGCTGAACACTGAAGCTTTCTTT.

The CDR3 DNA follows: TGTGCCAGCACCCCTCCCCGGGGACAAGTATCCGGGGAGCTGTTTTTT. It translates to CASTPPRGQVSGELFF. The chain employs TRBV2 and TRBJ2-2, with a weak D call TRBD1 (6 bases). This CDR3 has 16 amino acids. Trimming left V 7 bases short and J 6 bases short, with 21 bases between. Germline V CDR1 and CDR2: SNHLY, FYNNEI.

This clone was counted a single time. The chain employs TRBV5-1 and TRBJ1-4; D gene uncertain. Germline CDR1 is SGHRS and CDR2 is YFSETQ. The CDR3 contains 14 residues. Trimming took 3 bases from V and 0 from J, leaving 6 bases between them. The CDR3 coding sequence is TGCGCCAGCAGCTCCACCACAACTAATGAAAAACTGTTTTTT. Its protein product is CASSSTTTNEKLFF.

The V and J genes are TRBV15 and TRBJ2-2; possibly TRBD2 for D (6 bases). There are 12 residues in the CDR3. V lost 8 bases and J 6 bases, leaving 10 bases between the germline ends. CDR1 LNHNV and CDR2 YYDKDF come from the germline V gene (reference sequence). The CDR3 nucleotides read TGTGCCACCCGGCGGGACCCCGGGGAGCTGTTTTTT. Its protein product is CATRRDPGELFF.

The chain couples TRBV5-6 to TRBJ1-2; D is possibly TRBD1 (5 bases). Germline CDR1 reads SGHDT; CDR2 reads YYEEEE. Trimming stripped 4 bases from V and 4 bases from J, with 11 bases between. This CDR3 region has 13 residues. Here the CDR3 reads CASSPGRGYGYTF. As DNA, the CDR3 is TGTGCCAGCAGCCCCGGTAGGGGCTATGGCTACACCTTC.

This chain joins TRBV4-1 and TRBJ1-1; TRBD1 agrees at 7 bases. The length of the CDR3 is 13 residues. With V trimmed by 5 bases and J by 6 bases, 6 bases remained unmatched. Germline V gene lookup returns CDR1 MGHRA and CDR2 YSYEKL. CDR3 DNA: TGCGCCAGCAGCTACGACAGGGCCCCTGAAGCTTTCTTT. This codes for CASSYDRAPEAFF.

The chain recombines TRBV30 with TRBJ2-7; D assignment may be TRBD1 or TRBD2 (6 bases each). Trimming removed 3 bases at V and 0 bases at J, with 12 bases between. There are 14 residues in the CDR3. Germline CDR1 GTSNPN, CDR2 SVGIG (reference sequence). CDR3 protein: CAWRRGQPSYEQYF. The CDR3, as DNA: TGTGCCTGGAGGCGGGGACAACCCTCCTACGAGCAGTACTTC. Full variable domain (missing parts from reference TRBV30 and TRBJ2-7): SQTIHQWPATLVQPVGSPLSLECTVEGTSNPNLYWYRQAAGRGLQLLFYSVGIGQISSEVPQNLSASRPQDRQFILSSKKLLLSDSGFYLCAWRRGQPSYEQYFGPGTRLTVT.

The chain recombines TRBV6-5 with TRBJ2-5; D is possibly TRBD2 (6 bases). Trimming removed 5 bases from V and 3 bases from J, with 13 bases in between. This CDR3 region has 14 residues. The germline CDR1 and CDR2 sequences are MNHEY and SVGAGI. The CDR3: CASSTPGGEETQYF. CDR3 bases: TGTGCCAGCAGTACTCCAGGAGGGGAAGAGACCCAGTACTTC.

The J gene is TRBJ1-3, the V gene TRBV15; D is possibly TRBD1 (5 bases). Germline V gene data show CDR1 as LNHNV and CDR2 as YYDKDF (reference sequence). This CDR3 has 14 amino acids. Trimming cost V 4 bases and J 4 bases, with 11 bases left between them. CDR3 coding DNA: TGTGCCACCAGCAATGGAAGGGACGGAAACACCATATATTTT. Encoded protein: CATSNGRDGNTIYF.

The rearrangement links TRBV4-1 to TRBJ2-5; maybe TRBD1 (5 bases). Trimming took off 3 bases at V and 5 bases at J, with 19 bases between the two ends. Germline CDR1 MGHRA, CDR2 YSYEKL. This CDR3 is built from 16 residues. Here the CDR3 reads CASSQADSLVAETQYF. DNA of the CDR3: TGCGCCAGCAGCCAGGCCGACAGTTTGGTAGCCGAGACCCAGTACTTC.

V usage is TRBV10-3 and J usage is TRBJ2-5, with a possible D match to TRBD2 (5 bases). CDR3 length: 15 amino acids. The V and J ends lost 3 bases and 0 bases respectively, with 11 bases between them. CDR1 ENHRY and CDR2 SYGVKD come from the germline V gene. The CDR3 reads CAISDPRGYQETQYF. CDR3 sequence (DNA): TGTGCCATCAGTGACCCCAGAGGGTACCAAGAGACCCAGTACTTC.

The gene calls are TRBV28 and TRBJ1-1; D perhaps matches TRBD1 (5 bases). Germline lookup yields CDR1 MDHEN and CDR2 SYDVKM. V lost 2 bases to trimming and J lost 4 bases, with 8 bases between them. The CDR3 runs to 13 residues. CDR3 protein: CASSLRGVTEAFF. CDR3 bases: TGTGCCAGCAGTTTAAGAGGGGTCACTGAAGCTTTCTTT.

The CDR3 bases are TGTGCCAGCAGTTTGGCAGCGAACACTGAAGCTTTCTTT. It yields the protein CASSLAANTEAFF. This rearrangement joins TRBV27 to TRBJ1-1, with D unclear. This CDR3 is 13 amino acids long. Germline assignment: CDR1 MNHEY and CDR2 SMNVEV (reference sequence). Trimming left V 3 bases short and J 1 base short, with 6 bases between.

The chain employs TRBV11-2 and TRBJ1-1; TRBD1 agrees at 8 bases. CDR3 length: 17 amino acids. The germline V gene encodes CDR1 SGHAT and CDR2 FQNNGV. The trim removed 1 base at V and 4 bases at J, leaving 11 bases unmatched. This CDR3 reads CASSLGQGAPGGTEAFF. The CDR3 DNA reads as TGTGCCAGCAGCTTAGGCCAGGGGGCCCCTGGGGGCACTGAAGCTTTCTTT.